The TCR beta chain under discussion was sequenced for a study of human T cells and chemical hapten exposure. For the study at large: A patient group, mainly female, showed alopecia areata, totalis or universalis. The study traced per-sample TCR yield variation mainly to small differences in pooled library volumes. Study-wide results and limits: More PT1 expanded TCRs went with higher patch test scores.

Sample time point: pre-sensitization, week 0. The treatment is: therapeutic diphenylcyclopropenone sensitization with weekly scalp DPC. This CDR3 spans 16 amino acids. From germline, CDR1 is KGHDR and CDR2 SFDVKD. V trimming: 3 bases; J trimming: 0 bases; junction bases outside the gene matches: 5. This clonotype was seen ten or more times. What it recognizes is unknown. In the original processing: Per sample, the median was about 95,000 TCRs, with values from around 24,000 to 710,000. TCRdb re-analysed the RACE reads in MiXCR, keeping a single row per CDR3 protein. None of the V and J calls come from the authors' own analysis; TCRdb made them. This sample has about 61,000 distinct CDR3 sequences, with about 6.7% found just once.

This sequence was found in a woman in her thirties with alopecia areata. Some clones in this sample may be carry-over from other donors' samples. V is TRBV24-1 and J is TRBJ2-5; 8 nucleotides line up with TRBD1. The starting material was whole blood, obtained in connection with sensitization to the hapten diphenylcyclopropenone (DPC). Here the CDR3 reads CATSDVGTGDQETQYF. CDR3 coding DNA: TGTGCCACCAGTGATGTCGGGACAGGTGACCAAGAGACCCAGTACTTC.